This T cell receptor (beta chain) was obtained from a study of blood T cell repertoires in COVID-19. On the study more broadly: COVID-19 samples, acute and convalescent, were from the United States, Italy and Spain.

The CDR3 is made up of 15 amino acids. The V gene's germline CDR1 is SGHRS and CDR2 YFSETQ. V was trimmed by 3 bases and J by 0 bases, leaving 10 bases between them. Clones were sequenced by immunoSEQ multiplex PCR, and TCRdb holds only the in-frame ones, with some missing. The sample includes 100,000 or so clones, 91% of them seen just once. The chain is built from TRBV5-1 and TRBJ2-4, with a tentative D call TRBD2 (6 bases). This receptor was taken from a man aged 45-65 years with active COVID-19. The sequencing sample was made of peripheral blood. The CDR3 here is CASSSGVVAKNIQYF. In DNA form, the CDR3 reads TGCGCCAGCAGCTCGGGAGTGGTAGCCAAAAACATTCAGTACTTC.